The subject of this entry is one T cell receptor (beta chain). TCRdb processed the RT-PCR reads anew with MiXCR; each CDR3 protein has one entry. This table has about 410,000 distinct CDR3 sequences, 16% appearing once. The V and J ends lost 11 bases and 2 bases respectively, with 11 bases between them. The CDR3 is made up of 12 amino acids. CDR1 KGHDR and CDR2 SFDVKD come from the germline V gene. This sample was taken from a study of patients and donors after allogeneic stem cell transplantation. V is TRBV24-1 and J is TRBJ2-5, with D perhaps matching TRBD2 (6 bases). This TCR was recovered from a human donor who was either an allogeneic HSCT recipient or a stem cell or donor lymphocyte infusion donor (not recorded which). It is not recorded whose cells these are; they may come from a transplant donor. Sequenced: blood, either unsorted or a sorted T cell fraction (not recorded which). The DNA for the CDR3 is TGTGCCAGCGCCGGGACTCAAGAGACCCAGTACTTC. It yields the protein CASAGTQETQYF.